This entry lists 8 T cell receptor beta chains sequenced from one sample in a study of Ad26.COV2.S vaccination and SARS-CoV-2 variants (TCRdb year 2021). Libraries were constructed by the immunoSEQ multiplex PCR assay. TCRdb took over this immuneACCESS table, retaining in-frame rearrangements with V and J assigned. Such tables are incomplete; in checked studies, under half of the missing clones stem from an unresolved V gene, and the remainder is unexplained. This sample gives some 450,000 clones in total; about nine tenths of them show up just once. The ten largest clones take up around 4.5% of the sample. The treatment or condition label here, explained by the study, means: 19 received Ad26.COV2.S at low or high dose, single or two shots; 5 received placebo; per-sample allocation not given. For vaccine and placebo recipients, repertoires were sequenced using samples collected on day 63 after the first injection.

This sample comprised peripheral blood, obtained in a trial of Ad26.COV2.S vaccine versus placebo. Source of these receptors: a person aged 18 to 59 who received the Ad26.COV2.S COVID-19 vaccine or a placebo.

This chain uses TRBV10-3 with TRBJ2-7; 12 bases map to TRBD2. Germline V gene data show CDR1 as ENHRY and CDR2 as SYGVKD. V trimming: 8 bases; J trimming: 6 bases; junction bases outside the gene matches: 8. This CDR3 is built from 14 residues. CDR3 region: CAIGSSGRVSEQYF. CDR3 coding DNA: TGTGCCATCGGTTCTAGCGGGAGGGTCTCCGAGCAGTACTTC.

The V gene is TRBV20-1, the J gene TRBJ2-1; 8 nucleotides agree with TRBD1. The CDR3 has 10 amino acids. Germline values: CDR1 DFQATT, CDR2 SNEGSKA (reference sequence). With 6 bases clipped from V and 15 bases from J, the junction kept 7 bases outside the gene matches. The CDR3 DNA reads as TGCAGTGCCGTAGGACAGGGCCGGTTCTTC. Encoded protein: CSAVGQGRFF.

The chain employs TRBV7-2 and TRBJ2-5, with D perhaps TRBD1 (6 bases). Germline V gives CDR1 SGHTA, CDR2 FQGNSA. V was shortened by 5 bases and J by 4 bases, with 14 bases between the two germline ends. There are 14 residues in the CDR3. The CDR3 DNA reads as TGTGCCAGCAGCCCGGGACATCTTGCAGAGACCCAGTACTTC. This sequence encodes CASSPGHLAETQYF.

CDR3 bases: TGTGCCAGCAGTCAGGGACACCAAGAGACCCAGTACTTC. It codes for CASSQGHQETQYF. This chain uses TRBV6-2 or TRBV6-3 with TRBJ2-5; TRBD1 or TRBD2 may be the D gene (5 bases each). Trimming stripped 5 bases from V and 0 bases from J, with 7 bases between. This CDR3 has 13 residues. Looked up from germline, CDR1 is MNHEY and CDR2 is SVGEGT.

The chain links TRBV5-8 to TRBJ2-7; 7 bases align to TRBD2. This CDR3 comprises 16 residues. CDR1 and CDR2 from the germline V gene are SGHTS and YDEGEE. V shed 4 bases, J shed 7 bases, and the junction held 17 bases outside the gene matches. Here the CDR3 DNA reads TGTGCCAGCAGCCCGGGCCGGGACTACCAGTCTAGGGAGCAGTACTTC. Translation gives CASSPGRDYQSREQYF.

The CDR3 nucleotides read TGTGCCTGGAGTGTACTTCGGGGACAGGGGGCCTTGGGCTATGGCTACACCTTC. Translating gives CAWSVLRGQGALGYGYTF. The chain is built from TRBV30 and TRBJ1-2; TRBD1 agrees at 12 bases. Germline V gene sequence: CDR1 GTSNPN, CDR2 SVGIG (reference sequence). This CDR3 comprises 18 residues. V dropped 0 bases and J dropped 4; count of bases not matched to a gene: 12.

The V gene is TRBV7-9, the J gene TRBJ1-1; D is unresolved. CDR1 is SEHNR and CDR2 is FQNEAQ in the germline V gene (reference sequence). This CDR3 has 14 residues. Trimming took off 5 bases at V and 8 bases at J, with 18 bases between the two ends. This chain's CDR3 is CASSAIRGRVEAFF. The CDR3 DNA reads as TGTGCCAGCAGCGCTATACGGGGTCGAGTGGAAGCTTTCTTT.

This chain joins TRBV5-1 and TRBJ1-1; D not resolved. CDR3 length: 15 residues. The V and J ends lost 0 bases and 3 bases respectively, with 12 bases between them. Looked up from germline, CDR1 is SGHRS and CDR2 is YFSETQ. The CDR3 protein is CASSLGARWDTEAFF. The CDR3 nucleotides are TGCGCCAGCAGCTTGGGGGCCAGATGGGACACTGAAGCTTTCTTT. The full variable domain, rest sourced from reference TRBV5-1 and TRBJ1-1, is KAGVTQTPRYLIKTRGQQVTLSCSPISGHRSVSWYQQTPGQGLQFLFEYFSETQRNKGNFPGRFSGRQFSNSRSEMNVSTLELGDSALYLCASSLGARWDTEAFFGQGTRLTVV.